Following are 12 T cell receptor beta chains from one sample sequenced in a study of cytomegalovirus exposure and HLA in healthy donors. The PCR ran on 60 Vbeta and 13 Jbeta primers. Produced via immunoSEQ multiplex PCR; TCRdb's table is partial and in-frame only. The sample has under 200,000 clones; roughly 77% are singletons. The sample was PBMCs. Receptors originate from a woman between 18 and 30 years old in good health and CMV-seronegative.

J is TRBJ1-2 and V is TRBV5-1, with TRBD1 identical over 7 bases. Germline CDR1 is SGHRS and CDR2 is YFSETQ. This CDR3 spans 15 amino acids. V was pared by 0 bases and J by 8 bases, with 10 bases of the junction left unmatched. In DNA form, the CDR3 reads TGCGCCAGCAGCTTGGTTTTAGGGGACAGCGGAGGCTACACCTTC. Translating gives CASSLVLGDSGGYTF.

The CDR3 bases are TGTGCCAGCAGCTTTCAGGAGGGGCGGACTGAAGCTTTCTTT. Encoded protein: CASSFQEGRTEAFF. The V and J genes are TRBV11-2 and TRBJ1-1; TRBD1 is a possible D gene (5 bases). The CDR3 contains 14 residues. Trimming removed 3 bases at V and 5 bases at J, with 13 bases between. CDR1 and CDR2 (germline): SGHAT, FQNNGV. The full variable domain, in which reference TRBV11-2 and TRBJ1-1 provide the parts outside the CDR3, is EAGVAQSPRYKIIEKRQSVAFWCNPISGHATLYWYQQILGQGPKLLIQFQNNGVVDDSQLPKDRFSAERLKGVDSTLKIQPAKLEDSAVYLCASSFQEGRTEAFFGQGTRLTVV.

This clone showed up just once. V gene TRBV4-1 combines with J gene TRBJ2-1; 7 nucleotides agree with TRBD1. CDR1 is MGHRA and CDR2 is YSYEKL in the germline V gene. This CDR3 region has 16 residues. V lost 3 bases to trimming and J lost 0 bases; unmatched junction nucleotides: 5. Here the CDR3 DNA reads TGCGCCAGCAGCCAGGGAGCAGGGGGCTCCTACAATGAGCAGTTCTTC. It specifies CASSQGAGGSYNEQFF.

This chain uses TRBV6-5 with TRBJ2-7; TRBD2 aligns across 9 bases. CDR1 MNHEY and CDR2 SVGAGI come from the germline V gene. Trimming at V came to 8 bases and at J to 0 bases, leaving 8 bases not matched to a gene. The CDR3 length is 15 residues. In DNA, the CDR3 is TGTGCCAGCCAGCGGGAGGCCTATGGCTCCTACGAGCAGTACTTC. This codes for CASQREAYGSYEQYF.

The chain has TRBV9 and TRBJ2-1; a weak D match, TRBD1 (5 bases). Germline V CDR1 and CDR2: SGDLS, YYNGEE. The CDR3 spans 15 residues. The V and J ends lost 0 bases and 6 bases respectively, with 13 bases between them. DNA for the CDR3: TGTGCCAGCAGCGTAGAAGCAGGGCTAATCAATGAGCAGTTCTTC. It translates to CASSVEAGLINEQFF.

The genes are TRBV11-2 and TRBJ2-7; D may be TRBD1 (6 bases). Germline V gives CDR1 SGHAT, CDR2 FQNNGV. Trimming pared 5 bases from V and 1 base from J, leaving 18 bases between. The CDR3 sequence is 16 residues long. The CDR3 spells CASSPLNREGSYEQYF. The DNA of the CDR3 is TGTGCCAGCAGCCCATTGAACAGGGAAGGATCCTACGAGCAGTACTTC. Combining the CDR3 with reference TRBV11-2 and TRBJ2-7 gives the whole variable domain EAGVAQSPRYKIIEKRQSVAFWCNPISGHATLYWYQQILGQGPKLLIQFQNNGVVDDSQLPKDRFSAERLKGVDSTLKIQPAKLEDSAVYLCASSPLNREGSYEQYFGPGTRLTVT.

Only one count was recorded for this clone. This chain connects TRBV7-9 to TRBJ1-5, with D maybe TRBD1 (6 bases). Germline CDR1 is SEHNR and CDR2 is FQNEAQ (reference sequence). CDR3 length: 16 amino acids. V lost 1 base, J lost 1 base, and 11 bases lay in between. The CDR3 sequence is CASSLDGGWSNQPQHF. The CDR3, as DNA: TGTGCCAGCAGCTTAGATGGGGGCTGGAGCAATCAGCCCCAGCATTTT.

The gene calls are TRBV4-1 and TRBJ2-1; 8 positions match TRBD2. V was clipped by 2 bases and J by 4 bases; unmatched bases: 7. Germline V gene sequence: CDR1 MGHRA, CDR2 YSYEKL. CDR3 length equals 16 residues. This chain's CDR3 is CASSQLAGGQYNEQFF. As DNA, the CDR3 is TGCGCCAGCAGCCAATTGGCGGGGGGCCAGTACAATGAGCAGTTCTTC.

V gene TRBV6-1 combines with J gene TRBJ1-1; D may be TRBD1 (5 bases). Trimming cost V 7 bases and J 6 bases, with 18 bases left between them. The length of the CDR3 is 14 residues. In germline, CDR1 is MNHNS, CDR2 SASEGT. The CDR3 DNA reads as TGTGCCAGCACCAAATGGGGGGGTAATGCTGAAGCTTTCTTT. Protein product: CASTKWGGNAEAFF.

V and J are TRBV5-1 and TRBJ1-3; D is perhaps TRBD1 (5 bases). The ends were cut back, 2 bases at V and 0 bases at J, with 9 bases in the middle. Germline CDR1 is SGHRS and CDR2 is YFSETQ. This CDR3 has 15 residues. CDR3 nucleotide sequence: TGCGCCAGCAGCTTTGACAGTCGCTCTGGAAACACCATATATTTT. Translated: CASSFDSRSGNTIYF.

Here the CDR3 reads CASSQAIPGELFF. DNA of the CDR3: TGTGCCAGCAGTCAAGCCATCCCCGGGGAGCTGTTTTTT. V and J are TRBV28 and TRBJ2-2; D unclear. The germline gives CDR1 MDHEN, CDR2 SYDVKM. The CDR3 covers 13 residues. Trimming took off 5 bases at V and 6 bases at J, with 10 bases between the two ends.

The chain recombines TRBV2 with TRBJ2-3; 8 bases line up with TRBD1. The CDR3 loop spans 14 amino acids. Germline CDR1 and CDR2: SNHLY and FYNNEI. V lost 4 bases to trimming and J lost 7 bases; unmatched junction nucleotides: 7. The CDR3 DNA reads as TGTGCCAGCAGTGTTTGGACAGGGCCCTATACGCAGTATTTT. This translates into CASSVWTGPYTQYF.